The 26 T cell receptor beta chains below all came from one sample that was sequenced in a study of T-cell reconstitution after alpha-beta-depleted transplantation in children. Preparing the TCRbeta library involved the use of unique molecular identifiers. TCRdb reprocessed the PCR reads via MiXCR and lists one record per CDR3 protein. The sample holds more than 550,000 distinct CDR3 sequences, over 9.5% seen once. Source: PBMCs from the stem cell graft donor, taken from the stem cell graft. These receptor sequences come from a human donor who donated a stem cell graft to a child with acute myeloid leukemia.

To note about this clonotype: A read error may explain this, as a much larger clone is one base away. V gene TRBV7-3 combines with J gene TRBJ2-6, with D possibly TRBD1 on 6 matching bases. This CDR3 region has 18 residues. Germline assignment: CDR1 SGHTA and CDR2 FQGTGA. The CDR3 sequence: CASSPQGQILSWANVLTF. CDR3 nucleotides: TGTGCCAGCAGCCCCCAAGGACAGATCCTCTCTTGGGCCAACGTCCTGACTTTC.

V and J are TRBV19 and TRBJ1-1; no firm D call. V lost 9 bases to trimming and J lost 1 base, with 24 bases between them. In germline, CDR1 is LNHDA, CDR2 SQIVND (reference sequence). The CDR3 contains 17 residues. The DNA for the CDR3 is TGTGCCAGACTATTCATCCTTAGGAGGCTCTCGAACACTGAAGCTTTCTTT. This encodes CARLFILRRLSNTEAFF.

This clonotype was seen at least ten times. CDR3 nucleotide sequence: TGTGCCAGCAGAGTAGGAACAGGGGCCGCCAATCAGCCCCAGCATTTT. This translates into CASRVGTGAANQPQHF. The chain employs TRBV12-3 or TRBV12-4 and TRBJ1-5; TRBD1 agrees at 7 bases. V lost 6 bases and J lost 3; bases outside the gene matches: 11. This CDR3 region has 16 residues.

In this sample, this clonotype turned up many times. This chain joins TRBV20-1 and TRBJ2-7, with a tentative D call TRBD1 (5 bases). V was cut by 4 bases and J by 2 bases, with 12 bases left in between. The germline CDR1 and CDR2 sequences are DFQATT and SNEGSKA (reference sequence). The CDR3 extends over 13 amino acids. The CDR3 protein is CSANSPGTYEQYF. CDR3 in DNA: TGCAGTGCTAATTCGCCAGGGACCTACGAGCAGTACTTC.

The chain joins TRBV30 to TRBJ1-5, with 8 positions matching TRBD1. V trimming: 4 bases; J trimming: 5 bases; junction bases outside the gene matches: 4. Germline V gives CDR1 GTSNPN, CDR2 SVGIG (reference sequence). The CDR3 spans 13 residues. In nucleotides, the CDR3 is TGTGCCTGGACAGGGGGCTTAGATCAGCCCCAGCATTTT. Translation: CAWTGGLDQPQHF.

The table lists this clonotype with many counts. The rearrangement uses TRBV5-1 and TRBJ2-7; D may be TRBD2 (5 bases). The CDR3 consists of 13 residues. The V gene's germline CDR1 is SGHRS and CDR2 YFSETQ. V lost 3 bases to trimming and J lost 6 bases, with 13 bases between them. CDR3 coding DNA: TGCGCCAGCAGCTCCGGACTGTTTGGCGAGCAGTACTTC. Its protein is CASSSGLFGEQYF.

The rearrangement uses TRBV7-2 and TRBJ2-7; D assignment may be TRBD1 or TRBD2 (5 bases each). The V and J ends lost 5 bases and 2 bases respectively, with 16 bases between them. The CDR3 is made up of 15 amino acids. Germline lookup yields CDR1 SGHTA and CDR2 FQGNSA. For the CDR3, the DNA is TGTGCCAGCAGCAGGCGGGCCAGGGTGACCTACGAGCAGTACTTC. It specifies CASSRRARVTYEQYF.

A few counts support this clonotype. The V call is TRBV29-1, the J call TRBJ2-3, with TRBD2 identical over 10 bases. The germline V gene encodes CDR1 SQVTM and CDR2 ANQGSEA. The CDR3 sequence is 15 residues long. The J segment lost 2 bases and the V segment lost 7 bases, leaving 9 bases of the junction unmatched. DNA of the CDR3: TGCAGCGCCGACGGGCTAGCGGGAGCCACAGATACGCAGTATTTT. This gives the protein CSADGLAGATDTQYF.

This chain connects TRBV5-1 to TRBJ2-3, with TRBD1 matching over 11 bases. The CDR3 length is 20 residues. With 4 bases clipped from V and 3 bases from J, the junction kept 19 bases outside the gene matches. Germline V gene lookup returns CDR1 SGHRS and CDR2 YFSETQ. Here the CDR3 reads CASSQRATLGGQGATDTQYF. The CDR3 DNA reads as TGCGCCAGCAGCCAACGCGCGACCCTCGGTGGACAGGGGGCAACAGATACGCAGTATTTT.

V and J are TRBV10-3 and TRBJ2-3; D is undetermined. Germline V gene sequence: CDR1 ENHRY, CDR2 SYGVKD. V was shortened by 6 bases and J by 4 bases, with 11 bases between the two germline ends. The CDR3 is made up of 13 amino acids. In DNA form, the CDR3 reads TGTGCCATCAGGGGTGATCAATCAGATACGCAGTATTTT. Amino acids: CAIRGDQSDTQYF.

The rearrangement joins TRBV15 to TRBJ1-4; TRBD1 might be the D (6 bases). Germline V gives CDR1 LNHNV, CDR2 YYDKDF (reference sequence). CDR3 size: 13 residues. Trimming took off 8 bases at V and 2 bases at J, with 9 bases between the two ends. The CDR3 DNA is TGTGCCACCCGAGACAGGACTAATGAAAAACTGTTTTTT. Translation gives CATRDRTNEKLFF.

The gene calls are TRBV6-5 and TRBJ1-3; 7 nucleotides agree with TRBD1. Germline trimming cut 3 bases from V and 4 bases from J; bases unmatched to any gene: 3. The CDR3 has 14 residues. In germline, CDR1 is MNHEY, CDR2 SVGAGI. As DNA, the CDR3 is TGTGCCAGCAGTTATGGGACAGTGGGAAACACCATATATTTT. Protein sequence: CASSYGTVGNTIYF.

The chain combines TRBV29-1 with TRBJ2-2; D uncertain. CDR1 and CDR2 from the germline V gene are SQVTM and ANQGSEA. V lost 1 base and J lost 4, with 7 bases in between. The CDR3 has 13 amino acids. For the CDR3, the DNA is TGCAGCGTTGAAGTTACCACCACCGGGGAGCTGTTTTTT. This sequence encodes CSVEVTTTGELFF.

The sample holds many counts of this clonotype. This rearrangement joins TRBV4-3 to TRBJ2-2; 10 bases are a match to TRBD1. The CDR3 sequence is 18 residues long. V dropped 0 bases and J dropped 8; count of bases not matched to a gene: 12. In germline, CDR1 is LGHNA, CDR2 YSLEER. CDR3 residues: CASSQDLVGQGRMGELFF. The CDR3 nucleotides are TGCGCCAGCAGCCAAGATCTTGTGGGACAGGGGCGTATGGGGGAGCTGTTTTTT.

CDR3 in amino acids: CASSFRTGVTDTQYF. CDR3 nucleotides: TGTGCCAGCAGCTTCAGGACGGGCGTCACAGATACGCAGTATTTT. V usage is TRBV9 and J usage is TRBJ2-3; D remains ambiguous. The CDR3 loop spans 15 amino acids. With 4 bases removed from V and 2 bases from J, the gap between germline ends came to 14 bases. Germline CDR1 SGDLS, CDR2 YYNGEE.

The sample holds a few counts of this clonotype. The gene calls are TRBV7-9 and TRBJ2-7, with D unresolved. V lost 6 bases, J lost 5 bases, and 17 bases lay in between. The germline CDR1 and CDR2 sequences are SEHNR and FQNEAQ (reference sequence). The CDR3 totals 14 residues. The chain's CDR3 is CASRPSPGLNEQYF. The CDR3 DNA sequence: TGTGCCAGCAGACCCTCTCCAGGTTTAAACGAGCAGTACTTC.

J is TRBJ1-4 and V is TRBV18, with D possibly TRBD1 on 6 matching bases. The CDR3 has 15 residues. V shed 3 bases and J shed 5 bases, with 13 bases lying between them. Germline V gene lookup returns CDR1 KGHSH and CDR2 LQKENI. The CDR3 here is CASSPPGQGNEKLFF. DNA for the CDR3: TGTGCCAGCTCACCTCCGGGACAAGGGAATGAAAAACTGTTTTTT.

J is TRBJ2-3 and V is TRBV7-9; D gene unclear. V gave up 9 bases and J gave up 2 bases, with 3 bases separating them. The CDR3 is 10 residues long. Looked up from germline, CDR1 is SEHNR and CDR2 is FQNEAQ (reference sequence). CDR3 coding DNA: TGTGCCAGTCACACAGATACGCAGTATTTT. It codes for CASHTDTQYF.

This clonotype was detected many times. One junction end disagrees with the germline gene, perhaps due to a read error. The V call is TRBV5-1, the J call TRBJ2-3; D perhaps matches TRBD2 (6 bases). Germline CDR1 reads SGHRS; CDR2 reads YFSETQ. The CDR3 loop spans 13 amino acids. CDR3 bases: TGCGCCAGCAGCCGGGACTCCACAGATATGCAGTATTTT. It specifies CASSRDSTDMQYF.

This clonotype was found many times. The chain has TRBV29-1 and TRBJ2-5; 9 bases map to TRBD2. The germline gives CDR1 SQVTM, CDR2 ANQGSEA. With 7 bases clipped from V and 5 bases from J, the junction kept 8 bases outside the gene matches. The length of the CDR3 is 13 residues. The CDR3 region is CSAVSGSYETQYF. In nucleotides, the CDR3 is TGCAGCGCTGTTAGCGGGAGTTATGAGACCCAGTACTTC.

This clonotype was seen repeatedly, ten times or more. The J gene is TRBJ2-3, the V gene TRBV5-1, with 8 bases lining up with TRBD2. This CDR3 comprises 16 residues. The J segment lost 0 bases and the V segment lost 0 bases, leaving 3 bases of the junction unmatched. The V gene's germline CDR1 is SGHRS and CDR2 YFSETQ. CDR3 in DNA: TGCGCCAGCAGCTTGGGACTAGCGCGAAGCACAGATACGCAGTATTTT. This codes for CASSLGLARSTDTQYF.

This clonotype was recorded many times. This chain connects TRBV20-1 to TRBJ2-7; D call uncertain. The CDR3 is 12 residues long. Trimming left V 3 bases short and J 1 base short, with 7 bases between. The germline V gene encodes CDR1 DFQATT and CDR2 SNEGSKA (reference sequence). CDR3 DNA: TGCAGTGCTAGTAAAGGGTCCTACGAGCAGTACTTC. Encoded protein: CSASKGSYEQYF.

The V and J genes are TRBV20-1 and TRBJ2-3; maybe TRBD2 (6 bases). This CDR3 contains 14 residues. Trimming cost V 3 bases and J 2 bases, with 12 bases left between them. In germline, CDR1 is DFQATT, CDR2 SNEGSKA (reference sequence). CDR3 in DNA: TGCAGTGCTAGCCCCCTAGCGTTCACAGATACGCAGTATTTT. This codes for CSASPLAFTDTQYF.

The chain employs TRBV13 and TRBJ2-5, with a possible D match to TRBD2 (6 bases). V dropped 3 bases and J dropped 0 bases, with 11 bases sitting between them. The CDR3 length is 15 residues. The germline V gene encodes CDR1 PRHDT and CDR2 FYEKMQ (reference sequence). CDR3 sequence reads: CASSFRGANQETQYF. Here the CDR3 DNA reads TGTGCCAGCAGCTTCCGCGGGGCAAACCAAGAGACCCAGTACTTC.

This clonotype was observed a handful of times. The junction shows a germline mismatch at one end, possibly a read error. CDR3 amino acids: CASSLSLGGPPKALLF. CDR3 sequence (DNA): TGTGCCAGCAGTTTATCACTCGGGGGTCCGCCTAAGGCACTGCTCTTC. The chain combines TRBV27 with TRBJ2-1, with TRBD2 as a possible D gene (6 bases). The CDR3 contains 16 residues. Germline assignment: CDR1 MNHEY and CDR2 SMNVEV (reference sequence).

This clonotype was counted a few times. The chain uses TRBV27 and TRBJ2-5; D unresolved. CDR1 and CDR2 from the germline V gene are MNHEY and SMNVEV (reference sequence). There are 13 residues in the CDR3. V was shortened by 5 bases and J by 9 bases, with 16 bases between the two germline ends. This chain's CDR3 is CASSPGRQVAQYF. For the CDR3, the DNA is TGTGCCAGCAGTCCCGGTCGCCAAGTGGCCCAGTACTTC.